This TCR beta chain was retrieved from a study of blood T cell repertoires in COVID-19. Two negative PCRs, clearance, or symptom resolution had been documented for recovered Cohort 3 donors. As processed by the authors: Reference gene primer amplification gave estimated nucleated cell counts. TCRdb's copy holds only in-frame clones and misses some; the assay was immunoSEQ multiplex PCR. V and J calls and clone size come straight from that table; D and trimming were deduced from the DNA. The sample yields about 250,000 clones, around 86% seen once. Per the germline V gene, CDR1 is LGHDT and CDR2 is YNNKEL (reference sequence). The CDR3 length is 16 residues. V trimming: 1 base; J trimming: 3 bases; junction bases outside the gene matches: 8. The sample holds one count of this clone.

This clonotype was obtained from a woman aged 45-59 years who had recovered from COVID-19. The gene calls are TRBV3-1 (or the pseudogene TRBV3-2) and TRBJ2-7; TRBD1 matches 8 bases. The material sequenced was PBMCs or T cells enriched from blood (not recorded which). CDR3 coding DNA: TGTGCCAGCAGCCAAGCTAGGGACAGGATGGGCTACGAGCAGTACTTC. Amino acids: CASSQARDRMGYEQYF.